This is a list of T cell receptor beta chains from one sample in a study of vaccination effects on CD4 cells after COVID-19. The data were produced by immunoSEQ multiplex PCR, yet TCRdb's version contains in-frame clones alone and is incomplete. The sample includes roughly 56,000 clones, over 60% of them seen just once. The antigens for these receptors are not known. Sample: CD4+ T cells from PBMCs cultured without peptide, taken before COVID-19 vaccination. The receptors derive from a human donor who received a COVID-19 vaccine. CDR3s include the opening cysteine and the closing phenylalanine or tryptophan. D genes are given only for firm matches. For some rows the clone size is stated as once, few or many, or as a class when expanded; others skip it.

v_call: TRBV6-1
j_call: TRBJ1-2
d_call: NA
clone_size: NA
cdr3_length: 13
cdr3_aa: CASGLQGLYGYTF
cdr3_nt: TGTGCCAGCGGCCTACAGGGTCTCTATGGCTACACCTTC

v_call: TRBV6-1
j_call: TRBJ2-5
d_call: NA
clone_size: NA
cdr3_length: 16
cdr3_aa: CASSEPPGRGRETQYF
cdr3_nt: TGTGCCAGCAGTGAACCCCCGGGACGTGGGCGAGAGACCCAGTACTTC

v_call: TRBV7-2
j_call: TRBJ1-2
d_call: NA
clone_size: NA
cdr3_length: 14
cdr3_aa: CASSAQTGNYGYTF
cdr3_nt: TGTGCCAGCAGCGCGCAAACAGGGAACTATGGCTACACCTTC

v_call: TRBV5-1
j_call: TRBJ2-5
d_call: NA
clone_size: NA
cdr3_length: 13
cdr3_aa: CASSLEGQETQYF
cdr3_nt: TGCGCCAGCAGCTTGGAGGGGCAAGAGACCCAGTACTTC

v_call: TRBV19
j_call: TRBJ1-5
d_call: NA
clone_size: NA
cdr3_length: 12
cdr3_aa: CATTGINQPQHF
cdr3_nt: TGTGCCACCACAGGAATCAATCAGCCCCAGCATTTT

v_call: TRBV5-1
j_call: TRBJ2-5
d_call: TRBD2
clone_size: NA
cdr3_length: 15
cdr3_aa: CASSLVSGGEETQYF
cdr3_nt: TGCGCCAGCAGCTTGGTGAGCGGGGGTGAAGAGACCCAGTACTTC

v_call: TRBV5-5
j_call: TRBJ2-4
d_call: NA
clone_size: NA
cdr3_length: 15
cdr3_aa: CASSLIGFGKNIQYF
cdr3_nt: TGTGCCAGCAGCTTGATTGGGTTTGGCAAAAACATTCAGTACTTC

v_call: TRBV6-5
j_call: TRBJ2-1
d_call: TRBD1
clone_size: NA
cdr3_length: 15
cdr3_aa: CASSYRDSLLTEQFF
cdr3_nt: TGTGCCAGCAGTTACCGGGACAGCCTTCTGACTGAGCAGTTCTTC

v_call: TRBV10-1
j_call: TRBJ1-6
d_call: NA
clone_size: few
cdr3_length: 13
cdr3_aa: CASSESGESPLHF
cdr3_nt: TGCGCCAGCAGTGAGTCTGGGGAATCACCCCTCCACTTT

v_call: TRBV2
j_call: TRBJ1-1
d_call: NA
clone_size: NA
cdr3_length: 12
cdr3_aa: CASSNLGTEAFF
cdr3_nt: TGTGCCAGCAGCAACTTAGGGACAGAAGCTTTCTTT

v_call: TRBV19
j_call: TRBJ1-4
d_call: NA
clone_size: NA
cdr3_length: 17
cdr3_aa: CASSILTLIATNEKLFF
cdr3_nt: TGTGCCAGTAGTATATTAACTTTGATAGCAACTAATGAAAAACTGTTTTTT

v_call: TRBV12-5
j_call: TRBJ1-2
d_call: NA
clone_size: NA
cdr3_length: 16
cdr3_aa: CASGLVAGSTIYGYTF
cdr3_nt: TGTGCTAGTGGTTTGGTAGCGGGCTCCACCATCTATGGCTACACCTTC

v_call: TRBV24-1
j_call: TRBJ2-5
d_call: NA
clone_size: NA
cdr3_length: 14
cdr3_aa: CATSESGQLGTQYF
cdr3_nt: TGTGCCACCAGTGAATCGGGACAATTAGGGACCCAGTACTTC

v_call: TRBV7-8
j_call: TRBJ1-1
d_call: NA
clone_size: NA
cdr3_length: 15
cdr3_aa: CASSLYSPANTEAFF
cdr3_nt: TGTGCCAGCAGCTTATATTCCCCCGCGAACACTGAAGCTTTCTTT

v_call: TRBV27
j_call: TRBJ1-2
d_call: NA
clone_size: NA
cdr3_length: 13
cdr3_aa: CASGFNRYYGYTF
cdr3_nt: TGTGCCAGCGGGTTCAACAGATACTATGGCTACACCTTC

v_call: TRBV18
j_call: TRBJ2-3
d_call: TRBD1
clone_size: NA
cdr3_length: 15
cdr3_aa: CASSEGQGAADTQYF
cdr3_nt: TGTGCCAGCTCAGAGGGACAGGGGGCGGCAGATACGCAGTATTTT

v_call: TRBV19
j_call: TRBJ1-6
d_call: NA
clone_size: NA
cdr3_length: 14
cdr3_aa: CASSTGDGASPLHF
cdr3_nt: TGTGCCAGTAGTACGGGGGACGGAGCTTCACCCCTCCACTTT

v_call: TRBV18
j_call: TRBJ1-2
d_call: TRBD1
clone_size: NA
cdr3_length: 14
cdr3_aa: CASSPNRGPEGYTF
cdr3_nt: TGTGCCAGCTCACCGAACAGGGGGCCTGAGGGCTACACCTTC

v_call: TRBV7-9
j_call: TRBJ1-4
d_call: TRBD1
clone_size: NA
cdr3_length: 15
cdr3_aa: CASSLWTGANEKLFF
cdr3_nt: TGTGCCAGCAGCTTATGGACAGGGGCTAATGAAAAACTGTTTTTT

v_call: TRBV18
j_call: TRBJ1-5
d_call: TRBD1
clone_size: NA
cdr3_length: 15
cdr3_aa: CASSPSQGVNQPQHF
cdr3_nt: TGTGCCAGCTCACCCTCCCAGGGGGTAAATCAGCCCCAGCATTTT

v_call: TRBV5-6
j_call: TRBJ2-5
d_call: NA
clone_size: NA
cdr3_length: 15
cdr3_aa: CASSLGGRVTVTQYF
cdr3_nt: TGTGCCAGCAGCTTGGGTGGCAGGGTGACCGTGACCCAGTACTTC

v_call: TRBV5-8
j_call: TRBJ2-3
d_call: NA
clone_size: once
cdr3_length: 16
cdr3_aa: CASPGWGGVRTDTQYF
cdr3_nt: TGTGCCAGCCCTGGGTGGGGCGGGGTACGCACAGATACGCAGTATTTT

v_call: TRBV5-1
j_call: TRBJ1-1
d_call: NA
clone_size: NA
cdr3_length: 14
cdr3_aa: CASSPQGRPAEAFF
cdr3_nt: TGCGCCAGCAGCCCACAGGGTCGACCAGCTGAAGCTTTCTTT

v_call: TRBV19
j_call: TRBJ2-2
d_call: TRBD1
clone_size: NA
cdr3_length: 16
cdr3_aa: CASSTSGTGRTGELFF
cdr3_nt: TGTGCCAGTAGCACATCCGGGACAGGGCGCACCGGGGAGCTGTTTTTT

v_call: TRBV5-1
j_call: TRBJ1-1
d_call: NA
clone_size: NA
cdr3_length: 15
cdr3_aa: CASSLATGANTEAFF
cdr3_nt: TGCGCCAGCAGCTTGGCCACGGGGGCGAACACTGAAGCTTTCTTT

v_call: TRBV2
j_call: TRBJ1-2
d_call: NA
clone_size: NA
cdr3_length: 14
cdr3_aa: CASSQGPGGYGYTF
cdr3_nt: TGTGCCAGCAGTCAGGGCCCGGGGGGATATGGCTACACCTTC

v_call: TRBV5-1
j_call: TRBJ1-4
d_call: TRBD1
clone_size: NA
cdr3_length: 15
cdr3_aa: CASSSTGADNEKLFF
cdr3_nt: TGCGCCAGCAGCTCCACAGGGGCGGATAATGAAAAACTGTTTTTT

v_call: TRBV7-2
j_call: TRBJ2-2
d_call: TRBD2
clone_size: NA
cdr3_length: 15
cdr3_aa: CASSLGRGGAGELFF
cdr3_nt: TGTGCCAGCAGCTTAGGACGGGGGGGGGCCGGGGAGCTGTTTTTT

v_call: TRBV7-9
j_call: TRBJ1-2
d_call: TRBD1
clone_size: NA
cdr3_length: 14
cdr3_aa: CASSSRQGAFGYTF
cdr3_nt: TGTGCCAGCAGTTCCAGACAGGGGGCATTTGGCTACACCTTC

v_call: TRBV10-3
j_call: TRBJ2-1
d_call: TRBD2
clone_size: NA
cdr3_length: 16
cdr3_aa: CAIRGSLAGAYNEQFF
cdr3_nt: TGTGCCATCAGAGGATCCCTAGCGGGGGCTTACAATGAGCAGTTCTTC

v_call: TRBV10-3
j_call: TRBJ2-1
d_call: NA
clone_size: NA
cdr3_length: 14
cdr3_aa: CAISGTSDHNEQFF
cdr3_nt: TGTGCCATCAGTGGGACATCTGATCACAATGAGCAGTTCTTC

v_call: TRBV27
j_call: TRBJ1-1
d_call: NA
clone_size: NA
cdr3_length: 14
cdr3_aa: CASSFGSLNTEAFF
cdr3_nt: TGTGCCAGCAGTTTTGGCTCCTTGAACACTGAAGCTTTCTTT

v_call: TRBV29-1
j_call: TRBJ2-3
d_call: TRBD1
clone_size: once
cdr3_length: 15
cdr3_aa: CSVSDPGGTTDTQYF
cdr3_nt: TGCAGCGTATCCGACCCAGGGGGCACGACAGATACGCAGTATTTT

v_call: TRBV5-1
j_call: TRBJ1-2
d_call: NA
clone_size: few
cdr3_length: 15
cdr3_aa: CASSLLGDRTLGYTF
cdr3_nt: TGCGCCAGCAGCTTGTTAGGGGATCGAACTCTTGGCTACACCTTC